This T cell receptor beta chain was recorded in a study of identical twins. Notes on the study in general: Less excess twin sharing appeared in beta out-of-frame sequences. Abundant beta clonotypes from cord blood had fewer insertions, unlike memory repertoires, which showed none.

Worth noting for this clonotype: Its specificity is unknown.

TCRdb redid the calling of the 5' RACE reads with MiXCR, one entry per CDR3 protein. Among fewer than 500,000 distinct CDR3 sequences listed, approximately 15% were seen once. CDR3 length: 14 residues. Trimming removed 2 bases at V and 3 bases at J, with 11 bases between. The germline V gene has CDR1 SGHAT and CDR2 FQNNGV. These same data were also listed under a study on yellow fever vaccine responses in identical twins.

The chain links TRBV11-2 to TRBJ2-7; D is possibly TRBD2 (6 bases). This TCR was recovered from a woman aged 18-30 years in good health. The sequencing input was CD4+ T cells sorted from blood. CDR3 loop: CASSLLRGNYEQYF. The CDR3 DNA follows: TGTGCCAGCAGCTTACTTCGGGGGAACTACGAGCAGTACTTC.